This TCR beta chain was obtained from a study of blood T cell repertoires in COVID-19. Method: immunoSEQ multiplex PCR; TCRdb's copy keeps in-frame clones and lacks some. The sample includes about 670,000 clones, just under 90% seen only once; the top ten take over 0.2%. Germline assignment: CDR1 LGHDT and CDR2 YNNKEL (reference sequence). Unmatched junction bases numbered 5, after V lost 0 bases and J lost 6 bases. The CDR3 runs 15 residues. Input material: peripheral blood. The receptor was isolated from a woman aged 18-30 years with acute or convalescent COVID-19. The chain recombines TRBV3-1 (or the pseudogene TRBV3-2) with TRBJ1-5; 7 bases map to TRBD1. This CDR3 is CASSQDNRGAQPQHF. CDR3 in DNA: TGTGCCAGCAGCCAAGACAACAGGGGAGCTCAGCCCCAGCATTTT.